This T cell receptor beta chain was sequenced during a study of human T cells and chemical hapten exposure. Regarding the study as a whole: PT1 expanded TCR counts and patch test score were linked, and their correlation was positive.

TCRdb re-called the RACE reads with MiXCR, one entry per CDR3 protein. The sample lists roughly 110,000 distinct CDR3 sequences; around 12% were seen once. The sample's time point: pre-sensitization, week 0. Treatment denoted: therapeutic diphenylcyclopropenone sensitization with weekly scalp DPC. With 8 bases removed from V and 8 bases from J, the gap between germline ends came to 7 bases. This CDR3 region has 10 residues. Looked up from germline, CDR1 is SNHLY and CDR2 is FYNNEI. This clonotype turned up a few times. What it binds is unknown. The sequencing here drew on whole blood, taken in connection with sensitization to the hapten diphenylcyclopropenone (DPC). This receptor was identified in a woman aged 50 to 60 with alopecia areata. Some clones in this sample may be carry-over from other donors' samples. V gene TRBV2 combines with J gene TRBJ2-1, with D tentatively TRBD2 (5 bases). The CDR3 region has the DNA TGTGCCAGCGGGCGGGATGAGCAGTTCTTC. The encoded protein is CASGRDEQFF.